This entry is about one T cell receptor (beta chain). As yet, its antigen is unknown. The sample holds other DNA sequences that translate to the same CDR3. The germline CDR1 and CDR2 sequences are MNHEY and SMNVEV (reference sequence). The ends were cut back, 5 bases at V and 1 base at J, with 9 bases in the middle. The CDR3 runs to 13 residues. The data derive from a study of shared clonotypes between healthy human individuals. Study-level results: Non-shared clonotypes had lower generation probabilities than those shared by all four donors.

CD8 cells classed as naive were CD45RO-negative and positively selected for CCR7, excluding terminally differentiated effector memory CD45RA+ cells. The data were produced by immunoSEQ multiplex PCR, yet TCRdb's version contains in-frame clones alone and is incomplete. The top ten hold about 1.1% of the sample, which has millions of clones, about 95% seen once. V is TRBV27 and J is TRBJ2-7; D is perhaps TRBD2 (5 bases). The TCR was taken from a young man in good health. The sample taken for sequencing was naive CD8+ T cells sorted from blood. This chain's CDR3 is CASSPRGSYEQYF. In DNA, the CDR3 is TGTGCCAGCAGTCCCAGAGGGTCCTACGAGCAGTACTTC.